This T cell receptor (beta chain) originates from a study of T cells after yellow fever vaccination (dated by TCRdb to between 2018 and 2021). As for the study more broadly: The SMART-Seq v4 Ultra Low Input RNA kit was used to prepare libraries from fractions with low cell numbers. Bulk TCR alpha and beta repertoires were sequenced longitudinally to track T-cell clones before and after primary and booster YFV17D yellow fever vaccination. The cohort comprised two healthy male donors, one aged 18 to 29 and one aged 30 to 40 years. Blood was collected at multiple timepoints before and after primary and secondary immunization, and bulk PBMC replicates and cell subsets were isolated.

The listed sequencing device is Illumina NovaSeq 6000. Synthesis of TCR cDNA relied on 5'RACE template switching, a step that introduced a universal primer site along with unique molecular identifiers. Priming for cDNA synthesis came from both the TCR alpha and TCR beta constant segments. Libraries were amplified in two PCR steps, with sample barcodes and sequencing adapters added in the second step. Sequencing of libraries was performed on Illumina HiSeq 2500 (2x100 bp) or NovaSeq (2x150 bp). Processing in the source paper ran as follows. Reads were demultiplexed and collapsed into UMI consensus sequences with MIGEC, and V(D)J alignment was performed with MiXCR. Using edgeR on replicate PBMC samples, clonotypes were called vaccine-responding if FDR was below 0.01 and the log2 fold change was above 5 up to day 15. Each bulk clonotype received a CD4 or CD8 identity based on whether the sequenced CD4 or CD8 repertoire contained that clonotype at higher abundance. Starting from the raw public reads, TCRdb applied fastp trimming at Q25, assembled clones with MiXCR and retained in-frame beta chains. Each entry is one CDR3 protein sequence, shown with its most common DNA and genes. TCRdb assigned the V and J calls; the authors' analysis was not used. The sample data list about 430,000 distinct CDR3 sequences, and approximately 19% of these were observed just once. 18% of the sample goes to the ten largest clones.

From the germline V gene, CDR1 is SGDLS and CDR2 is YYNGEE. V is cut by 2 bases and J by 0 bases, and the space between the germline ends is 6 bases. The CDR3 covers 14 residues, taking in both the cysteine and the phenylalanine. This entry keeps only the CDR3 DNA: 42 bases, framed from base 1. As concerns this clonotype: Its antigen is not yet known. No base quality values were provided; no much bigger clone lies one nucleotide off.

Overall study results and their limits: Only two donors were included in the study, so the extent to which the findings can be generalized is limited. A small fraction of clonotypes showed up in both the CD4 and CD8 compartments, probably as a result of convergent recombination. Computational filtering was required because FACS-sorted repertoires could contain abundant contaminating clonotypes from the bulk population. The secondary T-cell response was weaker than the primary response but faster, peaking on day 5 instead of day 15. After the booster, most of the clones that had expanded following primary vaccination were detected again (96% of CD4 and 80% to 90% of CD8), which suggests that memory was broadly maintained.

What the treatment or condition label conveys for this sample: live attenuated yellow fever vaccine strain. Two biological replicates of bulk PBMCs were collected at each blood-draw timepoint. A standard Ficoll-Paque protocol was used to isolate PBMCs from peripheral blood. RNA was extracted with TriZol from bulk PBMCs, CD4 and CD8 fractions, and dextramer-positive and dextramer-negative fractions. The sequences come from PBMCs, collected before the yellow fever booster vaccination. The rearrangement joined TRBV9 to TRBJ1-5; the D gene cannot be resolved reliably. The source is a man aged 18 to 30 who received the YFV17D yellow fever vaccine. The CDR3: CASSVGYSNQPQHF. The base sequence is TGTGCCAGCAGCGTCGGGTATAGCAATCAGCCCCAGCATTTT.